These 17 T cell receptor beta chains came from one sample sequenced in a study of shared clonotypes between healthy human individuals. Data came from immunoSEQ multiplex PCR; TCRdb stores just in-frame clones and leaves some out. The table shows 190,000 or so clones, with approximately 70% occurring only once. The material sequenced was memory CD4+ T cells sorted from blood. Subset reported: CD45RA-negative fraction. All receptors come from a man aged 25-40 years in good health.

This clone was seen a few times. This chain links TRBV11-1 with TRBJ2-7; no clear D gene. Germline lookup yields CDR1 SGHAT and CDR2 FQDESV (reference sequence). V was cut by 1 base and J by 7 bases, with 11 bases left in between. This CDR3 contains 13 residues. The CDR3 bases are TGTGCCAGCAGCTTAGAGACCCGGCGGGAGCAGTACTTC. Translated: CASSLETRREQYF.

The rearrangement links TRBV11-2 to TRBJ2-2; the D is unclear. Between the trimmed V and J ends, which lost 4 bases and 5 bases, there was a span of 14 bases. CDR1 and CDR2 from the germline V gene are SGHAT and FQNNGV. CDR3 size: 15 residues. The CDR3 is CASSSGVVRTGELFF. The CDR3 DNA follows: TGTGCCAGCAGCTCTGGGGTTGTACGGACCGGGGAGCTGTTTTTT.

The rearrangement links TRBV9 to TRBJ2-1; 10 positions agree with TRBD2. The CDR3 has 16 amino acids. The junction had 5 bases not matched to a gene; V was cut back by 4 bases and J by 1 base. CDR1 and CDR2 (germline): SGDLS, YYNGEE. In DNA, the CDR3 is TGTGCCAGCAGCTTCACTAGCGGGACATCCTACAATGAGCAGTTCTTC. It codes for CASSFTSGTSYNEQFF.

This chain connects TRBV2 to TRBJ2-2; D call uncertain. Germline CDR1 and CDR2: SNHLY and FYNNEI. The V end lost 3 bases, the J end lost 7 bases, and 9 bases lay between the germline ends. This CDR3 has 13 residues. CDR3 region: CASSDLRSGELFF. The CDR3 DNA reads as TGTGCCAGCAGTGACCTTAGGAGCGGGGAGCTGTTTTTT.

J is TRBJ2-7 and V is TRBV10-2; TRBD2 might be the D (6 bases). The V and J ends lost 6 bases and 0 bases respectively, with 12 bases between them. Germline values: CDR1 WSHSY, CDR2 SAAADI. This CDR3 is 14 amino acids long. The CDR3 region is CASRTAGSSYEQYF. CDR3 DNA sequence: TGCGCCAGCAGGACGGCGGGGAGCTCCTACGAGCAGTACTTC.

V and J are TRBV4-2 and TRBJ1-1; D not certain. The germline CDR1 and CDR2 sequences are LGHNA and YNFKEQ. This CDR3 spans 13 amino acids. V gave up 5 bases and J gave up 1 base, with 8 bases separating them. This CDR3 is CASSLAANTEAFF. CDR3 nucleotides: TGTGCCAGCAGCTTGGCTGCGAACACTGAAGCTTTCTTT.

The chain couples TRBV6-1 to TRBJ2-1; D gene uncertain. CDR1 is MNHNS and CDR2 is SASEGT in the germline V gene. V was pared by 6 bases and J by 5 bases, with 5 bases between. This CDR3 comprises 11 residues. The CDR3 nucleotides are TGTGCCAGCAGGCTAAACAATGAGCAGTTCTTC. Protein sequence: CASRLNNEQFF.

The CDR3 reads CASSNLITGATQYF. DNA for the CDR3: TGTGCCAGCAGTAACTTGATAACCGGGGCGACGCAGTACTTC. This sequence joins TRBV27 and TRBJ2-7, with D perhaps matching TRBD1 or TRBD2 (5 bases each). The CDR3 extends over 14 amino acids. The germline V gene has CDR1 MNHEY and CDR2 SMNVEV (reference sequence). Trimming cost V 5 bases and J 9 bases, with 20 bases left between them.

CDR3 region: CASSYSAAYNEQFF. CDR3 DNA sequence: TGTGCCAGCAGCTACTCTGCTGCCTACAATGAGCAGTTCTTC. J is TRBJ2-1 and V is TRBV11-2; D is ambiguous. This CDR3 is 14 amino acids long. V lost 4 bases and J lost 2, with 9 bases in between. Looked up from germline, CDR1 is SGHAT and CDR2 is FQNNGV.

This chain connects TRBV27 to TRBJ1-5; D might be TRBD1 (6 bases). The CDR3 loop spans 14 amino acids. V was pared by 2 bases and J by 3 bases, with 8 bases between. Per germline, CDR1 MNHEY and CDR2 SMNVEV (reference sequence). CDR3 residues: CASSLQGSNQPQHF. Written as DNA, the CDR3 is TGTGCCAGCAGTTTACAGGGGTCCAATCAGCCCCAGCATTTT.

This clone came up once. CDR3 nucleotides: TGTGCCAGCAGTTTCATTCAGGGGGGTTACACTGAAGCTTTCTTT. This translates into CASSFIQGGYTEAFF. The J gene is TRBJ1-1, the V gene TRBV28; 7 positions agree with TRBD1. Germline CDR1 and CDR2: MDHEN and SYDVKM. The CDR3 totals 15 residues. V was clipped by 3 bases and J by 3 bases; unmatched bases: 7.

The chain is built from TRBV6-6 and TRBJ2-3; 11 bases agree with TRBD2. The ends lost 10 bases at V and 6 bases at J; junction bases unmatched: 15. CDR1 is MNHNY and CDR2 is SVGAGI in the germline V gene (reference sequence). This CDR3 contains 16 residues. CDR3 amino acids: CATTRASGGLGDTQYF. The CDR3 nucleotides are TGTGCCACCACCCGGGCTAGCGGGGGGCTCGGGGATACGCAGTATTTT.

This clone was recorded a few times. The chain employs TRBV29-1 and TRBJ1-2; D remains unclear. This CDR3 comprises 11 residues. Trimming pared 7 bases from V and 4 bases from J, leaving 10 bases between. Per the germline V gene, CDR1 is SQVTM and CDR2 is ANQGSEA. The CDR3 DNA reads as TGCAGCGGGGAGGGTGGCTATGGCTACACCTTC. Amino acids: CSGEGGYGYTF.

V usage is TRBV29-1 and J usage is TRBJ1-4; D uncertain. Germline CDR1 is SQVTM and CDR2 is ANQGSEA. The V end lost 7 bases, the J end lost 5 bases, and 11 bases lay between the germline ends. CDR3 length: 12 amino acids. The DNA for the CDR3 is TGCAGCGGCGGACGGCCAAATGAAAAACTGTTTTTT. Encoded protein: CSGGRPNEKLFF.

The chain couples TRBV18 to TRBJ2-2; D is undetermined. This CDR3 comprises 15 residues. Germline V gene lookup returns CDR1 KGHSH and CDR2 LQKENI. Deletions cut 3 bases from V and 4 bases from J, with 12 bases between. The CDR3 DNA reads as TGTGCCAGCTCACCCCCGGCCAGTGCCACCGGGGAGCTGTTTTTT. Encoded protein: CASSPPASATGELFF. The full variable domain, completed using reference TRBV18 and TRBJ2-2, is NAGVMQNPRHLVRRRGQEARLRCSPMKGHSHVYWYRQLPEEGLKFMVYLQKENIIDESGMPKERFSAEFPKEGPSILRIQQVVRGDSAAYFCASSPPASATGELFFGEGSRLTVL.

The chain is built from TRBV2 and TRBJ2-7; D remains unclear. Looked up from germline, CDR1 is SNHLY and CDR2 is FYNNEI. Trimming left V 4 bases short and J 3 bases short, with 13 bases between. This CDR3 is 14 amino acids long. The CDR3 coding sequence is TGTGCCAGCAGTGCCCGGCCGGAGCTCTACGAGCAGTACTTC. Amino acids: CASSARPELYEQYF.

The chain is built from TRBV6-1 and TRBJ1-5; D might be TRBD1 (6 bases). CDR1 is MNHNS, CDR2 SASEGT, per germline. V lost 5 bases and J 5 bases, leaving 13 bases between the germline ends. The CDR3 is 14 amino acids. The CDR3 loop is CASSTQGSDQPQHF. The CDR3 DNA reads TGTGCCAGCAGTACACAGGGAAGCGATCAGCCCCAGCATTTT.